The 18 T cell receptor beta chains reported below all come from one sample, sequenced in a study of identical twins. TCRdb passed the 5' RACE reads through MiXCR, listing each CDR3 protein once. The table includes about 1.7 million distinct CDR3 sequences, around 33% detected once. Sequencing was carried out using cord blood. Source of these receptors: a newborn girl in good health.

V gene TRBV6-1 combines with J gene TRBJ2-7; the D gene is possibly TRBD1 (6 bases). Germline loops: CDR1 MNHNS, CDR2 SASEGT. V was clipped by 0 bases and J by 10 bases, with 7 bases between them. The CDR3 spans 11 residues. This CDR3 reads CASSEAGQQYF. In DNA, the CDR3 is TGTGCCAGCAGTGAAGCGGGACAACAGTACTTC.

The genes are TRBV6-2 or TRBV6-3 and TRBJ1-1, with TRBD1 identical over 8 bases. The CDR3 is 14 residues long. J lost 7 bases, V lost 2 bases, and 6 bases had no gene match. In germline, CDR1 is MNHEY, CDR2 SVGEGT. The CDR3 sequence is CASSYLRGRGEAFF. The CDR3 region has the DNA TGTGCCAGCAGTTACCTCAGGGGGCGAGGTGAAGCTTTCTTT.

This clonotype was recorded at least ten times. The chain uses TRBV29-1 and TRBJ2-5, with 8 positions matching TRBD2. V shed 0 bases and J 4 bases; nucleotides not matched to a gene: 7. This CDR3 spans 15 amino acids. The V gene's germline CDR1 is SQVTM and CDR2 ANQGSEA. CDR3: CSVEETGTRRETQYF. CDR3 nucleotide sequence: TGCAGCGTTGAAGAAACCGGGACTAGAAGAGAGACCCAGTACTTC.

The J gene is TRBJ2-5, the V gene TRBV4-1; D remains ambiguous. Matching the DNA end better, TRBJ2-7 makes the J call doubtful. Per germline, CDR1 MGHRA and CDR2 YSYEKL. The CDR3 loop spans 13 amino acids. This CDR3 reads CASSQYFQDEQYF. The CDR3 DNA reads as TGCGCCAGCAGCCAGTACTTCCAAGACGAGCAGTACTTC.

V gene TRBV27 combines with J gene TRBJ1-6; the match to TRBD1 covers 11 bases. CDR1 is MNHEY, CDR2 SMNVEV, per germline (reference sequence). This CDR3 has 16 amino acids. After removal of 0 bases from V and 14 bases from J, the junction contained 9 bases not matched to a gene. The CDR3 nucleotides read TGTGCCAGCAGTTTATCGAGGACAGGGGGCCCCACCGCCCTCCACTTT. It encodes CASSLSRTGGPTALHF.

This clonotype was counted between two and nine times. The rearrangement joins TRBV5-1 to TRBJ2-3; 8 bases are shared with TRBD1. Per germline, CDR1 SGHRS and CDR2 YFSETQ. The CDR3 covers 15 residues. J was trimmed by 2 bases and V by 3 bases; bases with no gene match: 5. In DNA form, the CDR3 reads TGCGCCAGCAGCTGGAGGACAGGGCACACAGATACGCAGTATTTT. Its translation: CASSWRTGHTDTQYF.

This chain connects TRBV24-1 to TRBJ2-7; 10 positions agree with TRBD1. The V segment lost 4 bases and the J segment 5 bases; nucleotides outside the gene matches: 7. From germline, CDR1 is KGHDR and CDR2 SFDVKD. The CDR3 sequence is 15 residues long. The chain's CDR3 is CATSEPGTGVHEQYF. As DNA, the CDR3 is TGTGCCACCAGTGAGCCCGGGACAGGGGTCCACGAGCAGTACTTC.

The table lists this clonotype with a few counts. The CDR3 DNA is TGTGCCAGCAGTGTCCCGGGTGGGACGTTTCGGCAGTTCTTC. This translates into CASSVPGGTFRQFF. This chain joins TRBV25-1 and TRBJ2-1, with D perhaps TRBD1 or TRBD2 (5 bases each). Germline V gene sequence: CDR1 MGHDK, CDR2 SYGVNS. The CDR3 has 14 amino acids. Trimming removed 4 bases from V and 12 bases from J, with 19 bases in between.

The chain carries TRBV5-1 and TRBJ1-1; no definite D call. Germline CDR1 is SGHRS and CDR2 is YFSETQ. Trimming left V 5 bases short and J 1 base short, with 18 bases between. This CDR3 is 16 amino acids long. CDR3 residues: CASSRKLSDENTEAFF. The CDR3 DNA is TGCGCCAGCAGTCGTAAGTTGTCCGATGAGAACACTGAAGCTTTCTTT.

This chain links TRBV7-9 with TRBJ1-2; 7 nucleotides align to TRBD1. In germline, CDR1 is SEHNR, CDR2 FQNEAQ (reference sequence). Unmatched junction bases numbered 10, after V lost 3 bases and J lost 3 bases. This CDR3 is 16 amino acids long. The CDR3: CASSFLDRDEDYGYTF. The CDR3 DNA reads TGTGCCAGCAGCTTCCTCGACAGGGATGAAGACTATGGCTACACCTTC.

The V call is TRBV20-1, the J call TRBJ2-4, with TRBD2 identical over 10 bases. CDR1 is DFQATT, CDR2 SNEGSKA, per germline (reference sequence). This CDR3 is built from 17 residues. V gave up 6 bases and J gave up 1 base; unmatched junction bases: 12. CDR3 sequence (DNA): TGCAGTGCGCGGAGACTAGCGGGCATAACCGCCAAAAACATTCAGTACTTC. Translating it yields CSARRLAGITAKNIQYF.

Turning to this clonotype: Sequence at one end of the junction differs from germline and may be a read error. V is TRBV10-3 and J is TRBJ2-1, with TRBD2 as a possible D gene (5 bases). This CDR3 has 15 residues. Germline loops: CDR1 ENHRY, CDR2 SYGVKD. DNA of the CDR3: TGTGCCATCAGTGAGTCGGTCGAGGGTTACAATGGGCAGTTCTTC. It specifies CAISESVEGYNGQFF.

A few counts support this clonotype. The J gene is TRBJ2-3, the V gene TRBV6-5; D uncertain. The CDR3 has 12 residues. Germline loops: CDR1 MNHEY, CDR2 SVGAGI. Trimming cost V 0 bases and J 10 bases, with 8 bases left between them. The CDR3: CASSYSRGSQYF. CDR3 nucleotides: TGTGCCAGCAGTTACTCGAGAGGATCGCAGTATTTT.

This clonotype was picked up many times. This chain links TRBV29-1 with TRBJ2-7; the D is unclear. CDR3 length: 12 amino acids. Trimming shortened V by 3 bases and J by 0 bases, and 6 bases separated the two germline ends. Germline V CDR1 and CDR2: SQVTM, ANQGSEA. The CDR3 DNA follows: TGCAGCGTTGAGGTCAGCTCCTACGAGCAGTACTTC. Translated: CSVEVSSYEQYF.

The chain recombines TRBV10-3 with TRBJ1-5; no clear D. Germline lookup yields CDR1 ENHRY and CDR2 SYGVKD. The V end lost 3 bases, the J end lost 8 bases, and 17 bases lay between the germline ends. The CDR3 length is 15 residues. The CDR3 nucleotides read TGTGCCATCAGTGACCTATCCCCGACGGTGAAGCCCCAGCATTTT. It codes for CAISDLSPTVKPQHF.

In its sample, this clonotype was seen a few times. The chain combines TRBV20-1 with TRBJ1-2, with TRBD1 as a possible D gene (5 bases). CDR1 is DFQATT, CDR2 SNEGSKA, per germline (reference sequence). The CDR3 sequence is 13 residues long. The V gene lost 3 bases and the J gene lost 6 bases, with 14 bases spanning the gap. The CDR3: CSARFPGRDGYTF. The CDR3 nucleotides are TGCAGTGCTAGGTTTCCAGGGCGGGATGGCTACACCTTC.

The chain is built from TRBV12-5 and TRBJ2-2; D is undetermined. The CDR3 contains 13 residues. Looked up from germline, CDR1 is LGHNT and CDR2 is FRNRAP. The V end was cut by 3 bases, the J end by 2 bases, with 4 bases between. In DNA, the CDR3 is TGTGCTAGTGGTTTCGAAAACACCGGGGAGCTGTTTTTT. It is translated as CASGFENTGELFF.

The rearrangement uses TRBV11-3 and TRBJ1-1; no firm D call. V was shortened by 1 base and J by 5 bases, with 8 bases between the two germline ends. The CDR3 totals 13 residues. The germline V gene has CDR1 SGHNT and CDR2 YENEEA. As DNA, the CDR3 is TGTGCCAGCAGCTTAGCGTTCCGGACTGAAGCTTTCTTT. This gives the protein CASSLAFRTEAFF.